This T cell receptor beta chain derives from a study of T cell repertoires in cytomegalovirus infection. With respect to this clonotype: What it recognizes is unknown.

J lost 11 bases, V lost 9 bases, and 17 bases had no gene match. In germline, CDR1 is SNHLY, CDR2 FYNNEI. The CDR3 spans 14 residues. General study results and limits: CMV carriers with the relevant HLA were identified by cumulative public TCR beta family frequency. There were HLA-C-restricted CMV-specific TCR beta clonotypes dominating the ex vivo response.

One entry per CDR3 protein results from TCRdb running MiXCR on the reads. Found here are approximately 910,000 distinct CDR3 sequences, around 30% of them singletons; the top ten hold around 15%. Material: cultured CD8+ T cells from PBMCs, obtained from culture after CMV antigen stimulation. This clonotype was obtained from a human donor in good health (CMV status not recorded). Some clones in this sample may be carry-over from other donors' samples. The chain employs TRBV2 and TRBJ1-1, with TRBD1 matching over 8 bases. CDR3 amino acids: CASRTGKGDDTAFF. The CDR3 coding sequence is TGTGCCAGTCGGACAGGGAAAGGAGATGATACGGCTTTCTTT.